This entry lists 2 T cell receptor beta chains sequenced from one sample in a study of metastatic and nonmetastatic thyroid tumors. Every patient underwent thyroid surgery untreated. TCRdb re-clonotyped the PCR reads through MiXCR. The table lists 25,000 to 35,000 clones, roughly 3.7% of them singletons. The sequenced material came from blood. The receptor set was obtained from a female donor with papillary thyroid cancer or a benign thyroid nodule (not recorded which). Some clones in this sample may be carry-over from other donors' samples.

This clone is medium-sized in the sample. The chain uses TRBV28 and TRBJ1-6; D unclear. The CDR3 runs 13 residues. The V and J ends lost 5 bases and 10 bases respectively, with 12 bases between them. Germline CDR1 is MDHEN and CDR2 is SYDVKM. The CDR3 here is CASSPDGNSPLHF. Written as DNA, the CDR3 is TGTGCCAGCAGTCCCGACGGGAACTCACCCCTCCACTTT. The full variable domain, in which reference TRBV28 and TRBJ1-6 provide the parts outside the CDR3, is DVKVTQSSRYLVKRTGEKVFLECVQDMDHENMFWYRQDPGLGLRLIYFSYDVKMKEKGDIPEGYSVSREKKERFSLILESASTNQTSMYLCASSPDGNSPLHFGNGTRLTVT.

This clone has ten or more counts. The V and J genes are TRBV11-1 and TRBJ2-1; 9 nucleotides line up with TRBD2. Germline values: CDR1 SGHAT, CDR2 FQDESV (reference sequence). The CDR3 loop spans 15 amino acids. V shed 4 bases and J 6 bases; nucleotides not matched to a gene: 7. CDR3 nucleotide sequence: TGTGCCAGCAGCTATAGCGGGAGTTCGGCCAATGAGCAGTTCTTC. Translating it yields CASSYSGSSANEQFF.